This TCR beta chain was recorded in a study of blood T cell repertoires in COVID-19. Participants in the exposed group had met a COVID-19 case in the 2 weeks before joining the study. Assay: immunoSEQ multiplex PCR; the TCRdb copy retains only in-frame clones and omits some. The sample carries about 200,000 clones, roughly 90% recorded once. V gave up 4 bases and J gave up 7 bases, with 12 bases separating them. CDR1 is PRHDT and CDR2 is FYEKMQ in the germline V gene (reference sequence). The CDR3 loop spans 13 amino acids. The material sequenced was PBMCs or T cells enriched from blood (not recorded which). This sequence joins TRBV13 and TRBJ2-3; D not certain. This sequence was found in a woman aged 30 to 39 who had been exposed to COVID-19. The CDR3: CASSSQQPNTQYF. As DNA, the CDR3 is TGTGCCAGCAGCTCCCAACAACCAAATACGCAGTATTTT.